This T cell receptor beta chain was captured in a study of control samples from healthy donors and cancer patients. Germline CDR1 is SGDLS and CDR2 is YYNGEE. There are 13 residues in the CDR3. Trimming stripped 0 bases from V and 6 bases from J, with 7 bases between. Data came from immunoSEQ multiplex PCR; TCRdb stores just in-frame clones and leaves some out. The table includes some 65,000 clones, approximately 84% detected once. V is TRBV9 and J is TRBJ2-1; D is ambiguous. The TCR sequence derives from a woman between 50 and 59 years old with lung cancer. What was sequenced was PBMCs. The CDR3 here is CASSVGVSNEQFF. The CDR3 DNA follows: TGTGCCAGCAGCGTAGGGGTTAGCAATGAGCAGTTCTTC.